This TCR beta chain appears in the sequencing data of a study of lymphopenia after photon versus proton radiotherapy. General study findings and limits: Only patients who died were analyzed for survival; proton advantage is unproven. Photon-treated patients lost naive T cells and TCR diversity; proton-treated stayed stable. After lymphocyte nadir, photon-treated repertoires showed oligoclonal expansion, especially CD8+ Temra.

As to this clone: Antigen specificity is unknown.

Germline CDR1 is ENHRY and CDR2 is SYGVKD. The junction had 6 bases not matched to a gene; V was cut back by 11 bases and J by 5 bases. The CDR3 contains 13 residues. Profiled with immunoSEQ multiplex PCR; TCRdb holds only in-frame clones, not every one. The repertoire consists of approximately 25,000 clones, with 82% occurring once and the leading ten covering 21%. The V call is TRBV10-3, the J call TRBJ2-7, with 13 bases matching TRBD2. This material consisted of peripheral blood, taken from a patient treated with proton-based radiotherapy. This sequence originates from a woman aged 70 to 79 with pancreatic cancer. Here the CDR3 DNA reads TGTGCCGGGGGACTAGCGGGAATAGACGAGCAGTACTTC. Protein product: CAGGLAGIDEQYF.